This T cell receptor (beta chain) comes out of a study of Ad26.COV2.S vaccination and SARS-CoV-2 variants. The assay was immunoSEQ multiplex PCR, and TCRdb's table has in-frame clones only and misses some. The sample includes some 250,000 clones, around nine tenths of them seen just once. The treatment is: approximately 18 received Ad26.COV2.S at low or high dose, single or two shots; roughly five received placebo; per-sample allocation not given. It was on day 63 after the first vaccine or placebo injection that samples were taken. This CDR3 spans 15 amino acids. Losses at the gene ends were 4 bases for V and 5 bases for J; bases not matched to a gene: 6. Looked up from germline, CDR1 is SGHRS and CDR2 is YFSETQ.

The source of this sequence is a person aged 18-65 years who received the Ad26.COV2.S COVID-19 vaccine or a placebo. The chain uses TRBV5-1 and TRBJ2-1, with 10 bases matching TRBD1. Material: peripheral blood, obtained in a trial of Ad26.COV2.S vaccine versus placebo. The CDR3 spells CASSRSGTGDNEQFF. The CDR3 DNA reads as TGCGCCAGCAGCCGCTCCGGGACAGGGGACAATGAGCAGTTCTTC.